Sequencing of this T cell receptor beta chain was carried out in a study of OX40 agonist ivuxolimab in advanced cancers. Study observations and caveats: Circulating CD4+ and CD8+ T cells showed clonal expansion by week 6 at 0.1 to 3.0 mg/kg. Expanded peripheral T-cell antigen specificity went undetermined.

CDR1 and CDR2 (germline): SGHAT, FQNNGV. The CDR3 contains 15 residues. V was shortened by 0 bases and J by 1 base, with 9 bases between the two germline ends. Notes on this clone: Its antigen is unknown.

The method was immunoSEQ multiplex PCR; TCRdb's version includes in-frame clones alone and lacks a portion of them. This sample has 65,000 to 80,000 clones, with 92% found just once. The TCR comes from an adult with an advanced solid tumor such as melanoma, head and neck, liver or kidney cancer. V usage is TRBV11-2 and J usage is TRBJ1-2, with D unclear. The sample in question was CD4+ or CD8+ T cells sorted from blood, obtained in a trial of the OX40 agonist ivuxolimab. The CDR3 region has the DNA TGTGCCAGCAGCTTAGATCTCTACAGTAACTATGGCTACACCTTC. This sequence encodes CASSLDLYSNYGYTF.